This TCR beta chain was sequenced during a study of blood T cell repertoires in COVID-19. Study-wide background: Sources were T cells, B-cell-depleted T cells, or PBMCs; the material itself was cDNA or gDNA.

Participants were aged about 18 to 90 years, lived in roughly 23 US areas, and enrolled virtually. Authors' data handling: Reference gene primer amplification yielded estimated nucleated cell counts. TCRdb's table, derived via immunoSEQ multiplex PCR, lists solely in-frame clones and lacks some. D and trimming were read from the DNA, whereas the V and J calls and clone size are those reported in that table. The data contain roughly 430,000 clones, approximately 88% of them seen just once; the ten biggest clones take up around 1.9%. The V gene lost 3 bases and the J gene lost 7 bases, with 9 bases spanning the gap. The CDR3 is 11 amino acids. Per the germline V gene, CDR1 is SQVTM and CDR2 is ANQGSEA.

The rearrangement links TRBV29-1 to TRBJ1-2, with TRBD1 as a possible D gene (6 bases). This TCR was sampled from a woman aged 40 to 50 with acute COVID-19. Sequencing used PBMCs or T cells enriched from blood (not recorded which). Here the CDR3 DNA reads TGCAGCGTTGAGACAGGTGGTGGCTACACCTTC. Residues: CSVETGGGYTF.